This T cell receptor (beta chain) was sequenced for a study of blood T cell repertoires in COVID-19. For this clone: In the same sample, other DNA sequences code for this CDR3.

Germline-derived CDR1 and CDR2 are SGHRS and YFSETQ. V lost 0 bases and J lost 6; bases outside the gene matches: 3. The CDR3 has 14 amino acids. The repertoire was sequenced with immunoSEQ multiplex PCR; TCRdb's copy has only in-frame clones and lacks some. The data contain fewer than 150,000 clones, 90% of them singletons. J is TRBJ1-5 and V is TRBV5-1, with TRBD1 identical over 7 bases. What was sequenced was peripheral blood. This clonotype was obtained from a woman of 80 years or more with acute or convalescent COVID-19. The CDR3 loop reads CASSLGQGGQPQHF. The DNA for the CDR3 is TGCGCCAGCAGCTTGGGACAGGGAGGTCAGCCCCAGCATTTT.